This entry describes one T cell receptor delta chain. Additional DNA sequences in this sample encode the identical CDR3. TCRdb applied CATT to the RT-PCR reads for clone calling. The data show around 2,200 delta-chain clones, with 44% seen just once and around a fifth held by the top ten. These data are taken from a study of gamma-delta T cells after stem cell transplantation. The sample taken for sequencing was gamma-delta T cells. The sequence derives from a human donor. It is not recorded whose cells these are; they may come from a transplant donor.

The DNA of the CDR3 is TGTGCCTGTGACACCGTTGGGTACCTGGGGGGGGTTGCGTACACCGATAAACTCATCTTT. Encoded protein: CACDTVGYLGGVAYTDKLIF. V usage is TRDV2 and J usage is TRDJ1, with 7 bases fitting TRDD3. Germline loops: CDR1 GEAIGNYY, CDR2 EKD. Unmatched junction bases numbered 18, after V lost 0 bases and J lost 0 bases. This CDR3 has 20 amino acids.